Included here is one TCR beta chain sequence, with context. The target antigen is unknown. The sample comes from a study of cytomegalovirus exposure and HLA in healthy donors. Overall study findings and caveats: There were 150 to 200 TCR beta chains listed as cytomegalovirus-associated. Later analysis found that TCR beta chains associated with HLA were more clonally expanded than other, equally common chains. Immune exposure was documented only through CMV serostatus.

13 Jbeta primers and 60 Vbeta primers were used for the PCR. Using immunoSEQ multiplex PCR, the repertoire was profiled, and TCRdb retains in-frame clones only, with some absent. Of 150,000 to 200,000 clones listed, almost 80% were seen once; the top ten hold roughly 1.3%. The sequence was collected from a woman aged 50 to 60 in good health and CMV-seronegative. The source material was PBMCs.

CDR3 region: CSVEGSSETQYF. DNA for the CDR3: TGCAGCGTTGAAGGCAGTTCCGAGACCCAGTACTTC. The rearrangement uses TRBV29-1 and TRBJ2-5; D is ambiguous. In germline, CDR1 is SQVTM, CDR2 ANQGSEA. The CDR3 extends over 12 amino acids. The V end lost 1 base, the J end lost 5 bases, and 8 bases lay between the germline ends.